A selection of T cell receptor beta chains follows, all from one sample in a study of blood T cells in healthy people across ages. From the 5' RACE reads, TCRdb called clonotypes with MiXCR, one entry per CDR3 protein. The table lists 750,000 to 850,000 distinct CDR3 sequences, around a quarter of them singletons, with 3.7% in the top ten. These same records also appear under a second study, on T cells of mothers and their children.

Sequenced input: blood. The receptors shown here come from a boy between 10 and 17 years old in good health. Each CDR3 is given without its conserved first and last residue. Fields, in order: V gene, J gene, clone size, CDR3 protein. Only some rows state a clone size, as once, few, many or a class for expanded clones.

>TRBV5-1|TRBJ1-2|few
ASSLQTGTGMDGYT
>TRBV2|TRBJ1-2|few
ASAQSYGYT
>TRBV12-3/TRBV12-4|TRBJ2-5|few
ASSWLGGPETQY
>TRBV24-1|TRBJ2-1|-
ATSDSSKPYNEQF
>TRBV4-3|TRBJ2-4|-
ASSQERLGLAGVGNIQY
>TRBV5-1|TRBJ1-5|few
ASSVGTNSNQPQH
>TRBV7-9|TRBJ1-4|few
ASSPVGPGEKLF
>TRBV7-2|TRBJ2-4|-
ASSQWVSLDSENIQY
>TRBV27|-|-
ASRSLPLSSPYEQY
>TRBV20-1|TRBJ2-5|-
SAAPRTSLGETQY
>TRBV6-2/TRBV6-3|-|few
ASLATDYEQY
>TRBV24-1|TRBJ2-3|few
ATSDSSRQGSATQY
>TRBV19|TRBJ2-7|once
ASKLAGGSYEQY
>TRBV15|TRBJ1-2|-
ATSHSPQGEEGYT
>TRBV7-2|TRBJ1-2|few
ASSLAQGGGYT
>TRBV20-1|TRBJ1-4|-
SARLKGKLF
>TRBV27|TRBJ2-3|-
ASTSGITDTQY
>TRBV7-9|TRBJ1-4|-
ASTYRGGDATNEKLF
>TRBV20-1|TRBJ2-2|-
SARETHGNTGELF
>TRBV4-1|-|-
ASSSHADTVVNEQF
>TRBV20-1|TRBJ2-1|-
SATTGSQISYNEQF
>TRBV27|TRBJ1-1|few
ASGWTSNTEAF
>TRBV4-1|TRBJ2-6|few
ASSHSGDGANVLT
>TRBV29-1|TRBJ1-1|few
SVDSPVVRPEAF
>TRBV24-1|TRBJ2-5|few
ATSSTGGGVETQY
>TRBV6-2/TRBV6-3|TRBJ2-5|-
ASSYKEVSQETQY
>TRBV29-1|TRBJ1-2|-
SVEDQSRGILLGYT
>TRBV18|TRBJ1-5|-
ASSRQGGQPQH
>TRBV9|TRBJ2-3|few
ASSVGGEDTQY
>TRBV15|TRBJ2-6|-
ATSRGRGRSGANVLT
>TRBV28|TRBJ1-1|few
ASSPGLGEAF
>TRBV20-1|TRBJ2-5|few
SARPDSPETRY
>TRBV14|-|-
ASSTGLPRETQY
>TRBV6-2/TRBV6-3|TRBJ2-3|-
ASSFEANTQY
>TRBV29-1|TRBJ2-2|-
SVERGGANTGELF
>TRBV7-9|TRBJ2-3|-
ARAGSSTDTQY
>TRBV5-6|TRBJ2-1|-
ASSISGRDYNEQF
>TRBV7-6|TRBJ2-7|-
ASSLVQPPSSYEQY
>TRBV4-1|TRBJ2-5|-
ASSQFMGGSFMY
>TRBV7-2|TRBJ2-5|few
ASSLGGRAGGRQETQY
>TRBV6-5|TRBJ2-5|-
ASSYDSGGETQY
>TRBV5-1|TRBJ2-7|few
ASSIRDRNYEQY
>TRBV6-4|TRBJ2-7|-
ASSDSIQGQGHNEQY
>TRBV12-3/TRBV12-4|TRBJ2-2|-
ASSFRLPRGGELF
>TRBV12-3/TRBV12-4|TRBJ1-3|-
ASRGSGNSGNTIY
>TRBV29-1|TRBJ2-3|few
SVGGGTESTDTQY
>TRBV3-1|TRBJ1-3|many
ASSQGPGNTIY
>TRBV13|TRBJ1-4|few
ASSPALESGQGNEGEKLF
>TRBV7-2|TRBJ1-3|-
ASSLVGQGVNTIY
>TRBV20-1|TRBJ2-2|few
SARGHYTTGELF
>TRBV6-1|TRBJ2-1|-
ASGTTGSSYNEQF
>TRBV20-1|TRBJ2-3|-
SAGYTSGGTHTQY
>TRBV18|TRBJ2-3|-
ASSRTSGRSTDTQY
>TRBV2|TRBJ2-3|-
ASSDVAGDLTDTQY
>TRBV7-2|TRBJ1-1|-
ASRLGQSSIKGAEAF
>TRBV3-1|TRBJ2-1|-
ASSLETSGDYNEQF
>TRBV7-2|TRBJ2-7|-
ASSFLRGEYEQY
>TRBV19|TRBJ2-1|-
ASNPLGGAHNEQF
>TRBV6-5|TRBJ2-3|-
ASRGTGVGDTQY